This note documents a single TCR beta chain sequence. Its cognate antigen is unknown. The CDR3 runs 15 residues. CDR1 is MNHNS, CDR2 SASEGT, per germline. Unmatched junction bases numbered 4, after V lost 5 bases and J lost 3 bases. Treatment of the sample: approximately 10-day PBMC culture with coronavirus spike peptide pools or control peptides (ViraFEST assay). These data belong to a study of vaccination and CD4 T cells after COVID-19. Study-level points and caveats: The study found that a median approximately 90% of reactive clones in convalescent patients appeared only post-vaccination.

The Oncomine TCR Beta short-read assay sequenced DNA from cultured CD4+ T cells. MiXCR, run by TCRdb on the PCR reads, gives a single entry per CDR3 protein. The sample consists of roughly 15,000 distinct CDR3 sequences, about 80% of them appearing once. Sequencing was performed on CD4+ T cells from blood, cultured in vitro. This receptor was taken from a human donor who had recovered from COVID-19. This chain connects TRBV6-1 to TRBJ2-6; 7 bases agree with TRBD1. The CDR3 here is CASSPTGVGANVLTF. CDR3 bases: TGTGCCAGCAGTCCAACAGGGGTTGGGGCCAACGTCCTGACTTTC.